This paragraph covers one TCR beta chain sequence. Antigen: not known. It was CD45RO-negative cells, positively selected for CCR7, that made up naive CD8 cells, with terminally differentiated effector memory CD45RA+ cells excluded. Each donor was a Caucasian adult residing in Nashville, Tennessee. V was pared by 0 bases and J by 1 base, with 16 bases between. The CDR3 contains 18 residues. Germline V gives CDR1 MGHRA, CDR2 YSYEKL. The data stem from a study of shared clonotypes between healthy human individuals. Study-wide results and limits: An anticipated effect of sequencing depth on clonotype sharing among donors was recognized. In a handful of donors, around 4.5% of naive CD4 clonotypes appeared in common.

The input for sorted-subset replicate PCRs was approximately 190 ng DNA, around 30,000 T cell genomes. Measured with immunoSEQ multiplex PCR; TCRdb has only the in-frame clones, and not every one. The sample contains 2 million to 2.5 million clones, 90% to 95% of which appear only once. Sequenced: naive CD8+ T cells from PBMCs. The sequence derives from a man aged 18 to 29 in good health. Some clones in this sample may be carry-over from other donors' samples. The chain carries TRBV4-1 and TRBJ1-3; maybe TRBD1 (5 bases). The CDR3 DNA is TGCGCCAGCAGCCAAGAATGGGGCCGCCACTTGTCTGGAAACACCATATATTTT. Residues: CASSQEWGRHLSGNTIYF.